The T cell receptor (beta chain) under discussion was sequenced for a study of cytomegalovirus exposure and HLA in healthy donors. Primers: 60 Vbeta forward and 13 Jbeta reverse. The method was immunoSEQ multiplex PCR; TCRdb's version includes in-frame clones alone and lacks a portion of them. The sample shows 100,000 to 150,000 clones, approximately 75% of them seen only once. These donors, healthy bone marrow donors, were studied. A remark on this clone: Its antigen remains unknown.

V lost 8 bases and J lost 1, with 18 bases in between. CDR3 size: 16 residues. Germline V gene lookup returns CDR1 MGHDK and CDR2 SYGVNS. Study-level points and caveats: According to a later analysis, most TCR beta chains associated with CMV appeared HLA-restricted.

The sample comprised PBMCs. This TCR was recovered from a woman aged 50 to 60 in good health and CMV-seronegative. The V and J genes are TRBV25-1 and TRBJ1-3; perhaps TRBD1 as D (6 bases). CDR3 region: CASGDGGAGSGNTIYF. The CDR3 nucleotides are TGTGCCAGCGGGGATGGGGGGGCGGGTTCTGGAAACACCATATATTTT.